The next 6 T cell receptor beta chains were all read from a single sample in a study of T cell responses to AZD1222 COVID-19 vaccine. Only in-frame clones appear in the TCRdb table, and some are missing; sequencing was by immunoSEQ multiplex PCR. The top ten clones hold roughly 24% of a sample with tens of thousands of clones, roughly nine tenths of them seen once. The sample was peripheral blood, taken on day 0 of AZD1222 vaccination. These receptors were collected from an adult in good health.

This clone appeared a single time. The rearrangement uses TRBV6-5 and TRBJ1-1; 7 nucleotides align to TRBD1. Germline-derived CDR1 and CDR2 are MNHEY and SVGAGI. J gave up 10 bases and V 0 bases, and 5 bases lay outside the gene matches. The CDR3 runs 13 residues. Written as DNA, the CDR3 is TGTGCCAGCAGTTACTCAGGGGGCCTGGGAGCTTTCTTT. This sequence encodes CASSYSGGLGAFF.

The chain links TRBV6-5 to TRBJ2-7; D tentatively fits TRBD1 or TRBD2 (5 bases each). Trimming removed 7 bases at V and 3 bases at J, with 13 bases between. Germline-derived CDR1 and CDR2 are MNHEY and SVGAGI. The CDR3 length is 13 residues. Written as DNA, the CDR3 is TGTGCCAGCACCTCTGGGGACGGCTACGAGCAGTACTTC. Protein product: CASTSGDGYEQYF.

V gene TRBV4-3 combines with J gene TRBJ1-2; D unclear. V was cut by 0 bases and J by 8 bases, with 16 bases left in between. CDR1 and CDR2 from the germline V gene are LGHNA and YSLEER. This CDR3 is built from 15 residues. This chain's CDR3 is CASSQDRQSVAGYTF. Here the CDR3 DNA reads TGCGCCAGCAGCCAAGATCGGCAATCAGTAGCCGGCTACACCTTC.

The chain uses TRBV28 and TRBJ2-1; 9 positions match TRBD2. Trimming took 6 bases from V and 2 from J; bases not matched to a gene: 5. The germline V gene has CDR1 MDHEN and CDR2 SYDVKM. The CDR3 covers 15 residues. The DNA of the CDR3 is TGTGCCAGCAGGACTAGCGGAGATGCCTACAATGAGCAGTTCTTC. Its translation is CASRTSGDAYNEQFF.

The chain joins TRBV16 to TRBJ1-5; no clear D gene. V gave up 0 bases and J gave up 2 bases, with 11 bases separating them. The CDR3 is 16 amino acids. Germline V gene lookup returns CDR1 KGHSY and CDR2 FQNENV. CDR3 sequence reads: CASSQSEVFGNQPQHF. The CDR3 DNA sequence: TGTGCCAGCAGCCAATCAGAGGTTTTCGGCAATCAGCCCCAGCATTTT.

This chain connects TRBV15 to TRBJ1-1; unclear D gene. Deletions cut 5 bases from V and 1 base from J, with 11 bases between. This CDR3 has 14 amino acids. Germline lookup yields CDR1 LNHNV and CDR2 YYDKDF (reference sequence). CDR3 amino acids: CATSPRAPNTEAFF. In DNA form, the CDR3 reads TGTGCCACCAGCCCAAGGGCCCCGAACACTGAAGCTTTCTTT.